The 17 T cell receptor beta chains below were found in one sample sequenced in a study of blood T cells in healthy people across ages. Together with a sample-barcoded 5' primer, a J-beta primer mix was included in a second PCR lasting about 7 to 12 cycles. Using its own MiXCR run on the 5' RACE reads, TCRdb lists one record per CDR3 protein. The sample has some 1,000,000 distinct CDR3 sequences, about 25% seen once. The data were also submitted as part of a second study, on T cells of mothers and their children.

The sequencing input was blood. The receptors stem from a girl aged 2-10 years in good health.

The V call is TRBV4-1, the J call TRBJ1-2, with TRBD1 identical over 11 bases. Germline lookup yields CDR1 MGHRA and CDR2 YSYEKL. The CDR3 has 15 amino acids. The junction had 9 bases not matched to a gene; V was cut back by 5 bases and J by 7 bases. The chain's CDR3 is CASSSGTGGYGGYTF. As DNA, the CDR3 is TGCGCCAGCAGCTCCGGGACAGGGGGATATGGTGGCTACACCTTC.

The chain carries TRBV28 and TRBJ1-1, with TRBD1 as a possible D gene (5 bases). CDR1 is MDHEN and CDR2 is SYDVKM in the germline V gene. The CDR3 length is 17 residues. Deletions cut 4 bases from V and 0 bases from J, with 18 bases between. The CDR3 DNA is TGTGCCAGCAGTTCCCAGGTGGCCAGGGAAGTGAACACTGAAGCTTTCTTT. Its protein product is CASSSQVAREVNTEAFF.

This clonotype turned up a few times. The V call is TRBV6-2 or TRBV6-3, the J call TRBJ2-3; perhaps TRBD1 as D (6 bases). V was cut by 2 bases and J by 0 bases, with 18 bases left in between. CDR1 and CDR2 from the germline V gene are MNHEY and SVGEGT. The length of the CDR3 is 18 residues. DNA for the CDR3: TGTGCCAGCAGTTACGATCACTTCCGACAGGCGAGCACAGATACGCAGTATTTT. Protein sequence: CASSYDHFRQASTDTQYF.

This clonotype was detected a few times. The CDR3 sequence: CSASTSGNEKLFF. CDR3 nucleotides: TGCAGTGCTAGTACGTCAGGGAATGAAAAACTGTTTTTT. The J gene is TRBJ1-4, the V gene TRBV20-1; tentatively, D is TRBD1 (5 bases). V lost 3 bases and J lost 5, with 10 bases in between. Germline values: CDR1 DFQATT, CDR2 SNEGSKA (reference sequence). This CDR3 spans 13 amino acids.

The chain combines TRBV14 with TRBJ2-1, with 10 bases identical to TRBD1. The tail of the sequence fits TRBJ2-5 better, so the J call may be wrong. CDR1 is SGHDN, CDR2 FVKESK, per germline. The CDR3 is 16 amino acids. The CDR3 DNA sequence: TGTGCCAGCAGCATACAGACAGGGGGCGGCTGGGAGACCCAGTACTTC. Translated: CASSIQTGGGWETQYF.

The chain employs TRBV27 and TRBJ2-2; 8 bases match TRBD2. The V gene's germline CDR1 is MNHEY and CDR2 SMNVEV (reference sequence). The CDR3 length is 14 residues. V lost 5 bases and J lost 6; bases outside the gene matches: 5. The CDR3 DNA sequence: TGTGCCAGCAGTATTCCGGGGGGGGCCGGGGAGCTGTTTTTT. It is translated as CASSIPGGAGELFF.

This clonotype was seen more than once but under ten times. The chain joins TRBV29-1 to TRBJ1-2; a possible D gene is TRBD1 (5 bases). CDR3 length: 15 amino acids. V was cut by 3 bases and J by 8 bases, with 22 bases left in between. The V gene's germline CDR1 is SQVTM and CDR2 ANQGSEA. The CDR3 DNA is TGCAGCGTTGAGGAACCCAAACTGGGGGTTATCGGCTACACCTTC. Translation gives CSVEEPKLGVIGYTF.

This clonotype was counted between two and nine times. The chain recombines TRBV9 with TRBJ2-5, with D possibly being TRBD1 or TRBD2 (6 bases each). The CDR3 length is 14 residues. V was shortened by 0 bases and J by 4 bases, with 10 bases between the two germline ends. Germline CDR1 and CDR2: SGDLS and YYNGEE. The DNA for the CDR3 is TGTGCCAGCAGCGTAGAGGGGGGAGTAGAGACCCAGTACTTC. Translation: CASSVEGGVETQYF.

This chain uses TRBV29-1 with TRBJ2-5; the D gene is possibly TRBD2 (6 bases). The CDR3 consists of 14 residues. Trimming removed 6 bases from V and 5 bases from J, with 19 bases in between. CDR1 is SQVTM and CDR2 is ANQGSEA in the germline V gene. CDR3 coding DNA: TGCAGCGTGGGCCGAACGGGAGTAGATGAGACCCAGTACTTC. It codes for CSVGRTGVDETQYF.

Only a few counts were recorded for this clonotype. CDR3 loop: CASSDAGTGPSNEQFF. The CDR3 coding sequence is TGTGCCAGCAGCGATGCCGGGACAGGGCCCTCAAACGAGCAGTTCTTC. The chain is built from TRBV2 and TRBJ2-1; TRBD1 matches 9 bases. V lost 6 bases and J lost 10; bases outside the gene matches: 16. The CDR3 extends over 16 amino acids. CDR1 and CDR2 (germline): SNHLY, FYNNEI.

This chain connects TRBV5-1 to TRBJ1-1; 9 bases are shared with TRBD1. Germline values: CDR1 SGHRS, CDR2 YFSETQ. V trimming: 2 bases; J trimming: 6 bases; junction bases outside the gene matches: 8. CDR3 length: 15 residues. CDR3 nucleotides: TGCGCCAGCAGCTTATACACAGGGGGCAGTCCTGAAGCTTTCTTT. It translates to CASSLYTGGSPEAFF.

V gene TRBV12-3 or TRBV12-4 combines with J gene TRBJ2-1; 12 nucleotides agree with TRBD2. The CDR3 length is 18 residues. V gave up 6 bases and J gave up 0 bases; unmatched junction bases: 9. CDR3 residues: CASSHGASGGGSYNEQFF. CDR3 nucleotide sequence: TGTGCCAGCAGCCACGGGGCTAGCGGGGGGGGCTCCTACAATGAGCAGTTCTTC.

This chain connects TRBV15 to TRBJ2-7; no firm D call. V lost 3 bases and J lost 6, with 12 bases in between. This CDR3 has 13 residues. Per germline, CDR1 LNHNV and CDR2 YYDKDF (reference sequence). The CDR3 protein is CATSSPPFSEQYF. CDR3 nucleotide sequence: TGTGCCACCAGCAGTCCACCGTTTTCCGAGCAGTACTTC.

This clonotype has more than one count but fewer than ten. J is TRBJ2-3 and V is TRBV19; TRBD1 aligns across 8 bases. V was clipped by 6 bases and J by 4 bases; unmatched bases: 3. Looked up from germline, CDR1 is LNHDA and CDR2 is SQIVND (reference sequence). The CDR3 runs 13 residues. The CDR3 loop is CASSPDRADTQYF. CDR3 DNA: TGTGCCAGTAGCCCGGACAGGGCAGATACGCAGTATTTT.

This clonotype was counted only a few times. The V gene is TRBV11-2, the J gene TRBJ2-5; 7 positions match TRBD2. The CDR3 runs to 15 residues. CDR1 is SGHAT, CDR2 FQNNGV, per germline. With 3 bases clipped from V and 4 bases from J, the junction kept 8 bases outside the gene matches. The CDR3 DNA reads TGTGCCAGCAGCTTGGGCGGGAGACCAGGAGAGACCCAGTACTTC. Translated, it gives CASSLGGRPGETQYF. Full variable domain (outside the CDR3, taken from reference TRBV11-2 and TRBJ2-5): EAGVAQSPRYKIIEKRQSVAFWCNPISGHATLYWYQQILGQGPKLLIQFQNNGVVDDSQLPKDRFSAERLKGVDSTLKIQPAKLEDSAVYLCASSLGGRPGETQYFGPGTRLLVL.

As concerns this clonotype: At one end, the junction sequence differs from germline, possibly due to a read error. The gene calls are TRBV5-1 and TRBJ1-1, with D possibly matching TRBD1 (5 bases). The CDR3 has 14 amino acids. CDR1 is SGHRS, CDR2 YFSETQ, per germline. The CDR3 here is CASSLQVQGMKVVF. Here the CDR3 DNA reads TGCGCCAGCAGCTTGCAAGTTCAGGGAATGAAGGTTGTTTTT.

The chain has TRBV20-1 and TRBJ2-1, with TRBD2 matching over 9 bases. CDR3 length: 15 residues. V dropped 3 bases and J dropped 9; count of bases not matched to a gene: 12. CDR1 is DFQATT and CDR2 is SNEGSKA in the germline V gene (reference sequence). This CDR3 reads CSARTEGGRAREQFF. The CDR3 nucleotides read TGCAGTGCTAGGACAGAAGGCGGGAGGGCCCGTGAGCAGTTCTTC.